A single sample gave rise to the 12 T cell receptor beta chains below, sequenced in a study of beta chain features in type 1 diabetes. No antigen has been identified for these receptors. Study results and limitations: Moderate yet significant TCRB CDR3 shortening was seen in Type 1 diabetes patients in all four CD4+ subsets.

TCRB transcripts that were expressed got sequenced, as all of the isolated RNA had been reverse transcribed. This table comes from immunoSEQ multiplex PCR, and its TCRdb copy is limited to in-frame clones, with some not included. The data show approximately 29,000 clones, with roughly two thirds seen just once and around 2.4% held by the top ten. The sample was Tregs from blood. Source of these receptors: a woman aged 25 to 39 with type 1 diabetes.

The rearrangement uses TRBV5-6 and TRBJ2-1; weak D call: TRBD2 (6 bases). In germline, CDR1 is SGHDT, CDR2 YYEEEE. CDR3 length: 15 residues. The V end was cut by 4 bases, the J end by 0 bases, with 11 bases between. DNA for the CDR3: TGTGCCAGCAGCATGACGACTAGCTCCTACAATGAGCAGTTCTTC. Translation: CASSMTTSSYNEQFF. The variable domain in full, with the rest retrieved from reference TRBV5-6 and TRBJ2-1, is DAGVTQSPTHLIKTRGQQVTLRCSPKSGHDTVSWYQQALGQGPQFIFQYYEEEERQRGNFPDRFSGHQFPNYSSELNVNALLLGDSALYLCASSMTTSSYNEQFFGPGTRLTVL.

This clone has just a few counts. J is TRBJ2-3 and V is TRBV28; TRBD2 might be the D (6 bases). The length of the CDR3 is 15 residues. V dropped 7 bases and J dropped 7 bases, with 21 bases sitting between them. The germline V gene encodes CDR1 MDHEN and CDR2 SYDVKM. CDR3 coding DNA: TGTGCCAGCACCTCGGCCCAAACTAGCCCCAATACGCAGTATTTT. Its protein is CASTSAQTSPNTQYF. The whole variable domain, filled in from reference TRBV28 and TRBJ2-3, reads DVKVTQSSRYLVKRTGEKVFLECVQDMDHENMFWYRQDPGLGLRLIYFSYDVKMKEKGDIPEGYSVSREKKERFSLILESASTNQTSMYLCASTSAQTSPNTQYFGPGTRLTVL.

The chain recombines TRBV6-5 with TRBJ2-1; D remains ambiguous. Germline loops: CDR1 MNHEY, CDR2 SVGAGI. Trimming pared 6 bases from V and 0 bases from J, leaving 12 bases between. The CDR3 length is 15 residues. The CDR3 nucleotides are TGTGCCAGCAGACCGGTCGGTGGCTCCTACAATGAGCAGTTCTTC. Its protein is CASRPVGGSYNEQFF.

The chain recombines TRBV7-9 with TRBJ2-1; possibly TRBD2 for D (6 bases). This CDR3 comprises 15 residues. CDR1 and CDR2 (germline): SEHNR, FQNEAQ (reference sequence). Trimming cost V 1 base and J 4 bases, with 11 bases left between them. The CDR3, as DNA: TGTGCCAGCAGCTTAGGGGCGGGATCTTACAATGAGCAGTTCTTC. This codes for CASSLGAGSYNEQFF.

The chain carries TRBV7-9 and TRBJ2-7, with TRBD1 as a possible D gene (6 bases). V lost 1 base, J lost 7 bases, and 14 bases lay in between. This CDR3 contains 14 residues. CDR1 is SEHNR, CDR2 FQNEAQ, per germline (reference sequence). In nucleotides, the CDR3 is TGTGCCAGCAGCTTAGTGGGGGCCTTTTGGGAGCAGTACTTC. Translated: CASSLVGAFWEQYF.

The rearrangement uses TRBV5-1 and TRBJ1-1; D gene unclear. This CDR3 is 14 amino acids long. Germline-derived CDR1 and CDR2 are SGHRS and YFSETQ. Trimming shortened V by 1 base and J by 3 bases, and 10 bases separated the two germline ends. Written as DNA, the CDR3 is TGCGCCAGCAGCTTGTTGGGGAGTGACACTGAAGCTTTCTTT. It specifies CASSLLGSDTEAFF.

This rearrangement joins TRBV5-1 to TRBJ1-3; the match to TRBD1 covers 9 bases. Germline trimming cut 3 bases from V and 2 bases from J; bases unmatched to any gene: 6. Germline CDR1 is SGHRS and CDR2 is YFSETQ. This CDR3 contains 16 residues. CDR3: CASSWGQGDPGNTIYF. CDR3 coding DNA: TGCGCCAGCAGCTGGGGACAGGGAGACCCTGGAAACACCATATATTTT.

This chain links TRBV7-2 with TRBJ2-1, with 9 bases lining up with TRBD1. Germline CDR1 and CDR2: SGHTA and FQGNSA. The CDR3 loop spans 17 amino acids. Unmatched junction bases numbered 15, after V lost 5 bases and J lost 7 bases. The CDR3 coding sequence is TGTGCCAGCAGCCAAAGGTTTGCGGGACAGGGAAGTAATGAGCAGTTCTTC. Translation gives CASSQRFAGQGSNEQFF.

This clone was seen a few times. V gene TRBV29-1 combines with J gene TRBJ2-1, with D possibly being TRBD2 (6 bases). CDR1 and CDR2 from the germline V gene are SQVTM and ANQGSEA. The CDR3 totals 15 residues. The ends were cut back, 0 bases at V and 6 bases at J, with 15 bases in the middle. CDR3 DNA sequence: TGCAGCGTTGAAGATCCCCCGGGACTTTTCAATGAGCAGTTCTTC. This sequence encodes CSVEDPPGLFNEQFF.

The J gene is TRBJ1-4, the V gene TRBV10-3, with 8 nucleotides matching TRBD1. The CDR3 is made up of 19 amino acids. Germline CDR1 ENHRY, CDR2 SYGVKD. The trim removed 4 bases at V and 2 bases at J, leaving 15 bases unmatched. Written as DNA, the CDR3 is TGTGCCATCAGTGCCAGTCTGGGGGACAGGTTACAGACTAATGAAAAACTGTTTTTT. It yields the protein CAISASLGDRLQTNEKLFF.

This sequence joins TRBV6-1 and TRBJ2-5; D might be TRBD2 (7 bases). The CDR3 extends over 14 amino acids. CDR1 is MNHNS and CDR2 is SASEGT in the germline V gene. With 7 bases removed from V and 0 bases from J, the gap between germline ends came to 12 bases. As DNA, the CDR3 is TGTGCCAGCACTGGGAGGGGGAACCAAGAGACCCAGTACTTC. Encoded protein: CASTGRGNQETQYF.

This clone was recorded once. This rearrangement joins TRBV10-2 to TRBJ2-1, with TRBD2 matching over 10 bases. The CDR3 runs 13 residues. CDR1 is WSHSY and CDR2 is SAAADI in the germline V gene. V was clipped by 9 bases and J by 7 bases; unmatched bases: 6. CDR3 in amino acids: CASTGTSANEQFF. CDR3 in DNA: TGCGCCAGTACCGGGACTAGCGCGAATGAGCAGTTCTTC.